A selection of T cell receptor beta chains follows, all from one sample in a study of cytomegalovirus exposure and HLA in healthy donors. Here immunoSEQ multiplex PCR was the method, and the copy in TCRdb shows in-frame clones only, minus some. The sample lists fewer than 200,000 clones, about 80% occurring once. The sequenced sample was PBMCs. These TCRs come from a young woman in good health and CMV-seropositive. Each CDR3 is given with its conserved first and last residue. A D gene is named only where the DNA matches it firmly. Size tells how often a clone was seen (once, few, many) or the class of an expanded clone, and some rows leave it out.

J | D | V | size | DNA | CDR3
TRBJ2-7 | . | TRBV5-1 | . | TGCGCCAGCAGCCTCCGGACAGACTCCTACGAGCAGTACTTC | CASSLRTDSYEQYF
TRBJ2-3 | . | TRBV5-1 | . | TGCGCCAGCAGCGCCCCCCCGACAGAACTACAATCAGATACGCAGTATTTT | CASSAPPTELQSDTQYF
TRBJ1-4 | TRBD1 | TRBV5-4 | . | TGTGCCAGCAGCCGACAGGGGGCTTCTAATGAAAAACTGTTTTTT | CASSRQGASNEKLFF
TRBJ1-4 | . | TRBV2 | . | TGTGCCAGCAGTGAAAGTGGGGCAGGCCAAGCATATGAAAAACTGTTTTTT | CASSESGAGQAYEKLFF
TRBJ2-3 | TRBD2 | TRBV6-4 | . | TGTGCCAGCAGCCCCTTAGCGGGGGGCACAGATACGCAGTATTTT | CASSPLAGGTDTQYF
TRBJ1-1 | . | TRBV29-1 | . | TGCAGCGTGCTTGGTAGGGAGGTCGCTGAAGCTTTCTTT | CSVLGREVAEAFF
TRBJ1-3 | . | TRBV14 | . | TGTGCCAGCAGCTACAGGGAAAGAAACACCATATATTTT | CASSYRERNTIYF
TRBJ1-5 | . | TRBV19 | once | TGTGCCAGTAGTCTATTGGGGCAAAATCAGCCCCAGCATTTT | CASSLLGQNQPQHF
TRBJ2-6 | . | TRBV5-8 | . | TGTGCCAGCAGCTTGATTAGGGGCTCTGGGGCCAACGTCCTGACTTTC | CASSLIRGSGANVLTF
TRBJ1-5 | TRBD1 | TRBV7-9 | . | TGTGCCAGCAGCTCGACAGGGGGCGCGGTCCAGCCCCAGCATTTT | CASSSTGGAVQPQHF
TRBJ2-2 | . | TRBV7-9 | . | TGTGCCAGCAGCCCCACAACCGGGGAGCTGTTTTTT | CASSPTTGELFF